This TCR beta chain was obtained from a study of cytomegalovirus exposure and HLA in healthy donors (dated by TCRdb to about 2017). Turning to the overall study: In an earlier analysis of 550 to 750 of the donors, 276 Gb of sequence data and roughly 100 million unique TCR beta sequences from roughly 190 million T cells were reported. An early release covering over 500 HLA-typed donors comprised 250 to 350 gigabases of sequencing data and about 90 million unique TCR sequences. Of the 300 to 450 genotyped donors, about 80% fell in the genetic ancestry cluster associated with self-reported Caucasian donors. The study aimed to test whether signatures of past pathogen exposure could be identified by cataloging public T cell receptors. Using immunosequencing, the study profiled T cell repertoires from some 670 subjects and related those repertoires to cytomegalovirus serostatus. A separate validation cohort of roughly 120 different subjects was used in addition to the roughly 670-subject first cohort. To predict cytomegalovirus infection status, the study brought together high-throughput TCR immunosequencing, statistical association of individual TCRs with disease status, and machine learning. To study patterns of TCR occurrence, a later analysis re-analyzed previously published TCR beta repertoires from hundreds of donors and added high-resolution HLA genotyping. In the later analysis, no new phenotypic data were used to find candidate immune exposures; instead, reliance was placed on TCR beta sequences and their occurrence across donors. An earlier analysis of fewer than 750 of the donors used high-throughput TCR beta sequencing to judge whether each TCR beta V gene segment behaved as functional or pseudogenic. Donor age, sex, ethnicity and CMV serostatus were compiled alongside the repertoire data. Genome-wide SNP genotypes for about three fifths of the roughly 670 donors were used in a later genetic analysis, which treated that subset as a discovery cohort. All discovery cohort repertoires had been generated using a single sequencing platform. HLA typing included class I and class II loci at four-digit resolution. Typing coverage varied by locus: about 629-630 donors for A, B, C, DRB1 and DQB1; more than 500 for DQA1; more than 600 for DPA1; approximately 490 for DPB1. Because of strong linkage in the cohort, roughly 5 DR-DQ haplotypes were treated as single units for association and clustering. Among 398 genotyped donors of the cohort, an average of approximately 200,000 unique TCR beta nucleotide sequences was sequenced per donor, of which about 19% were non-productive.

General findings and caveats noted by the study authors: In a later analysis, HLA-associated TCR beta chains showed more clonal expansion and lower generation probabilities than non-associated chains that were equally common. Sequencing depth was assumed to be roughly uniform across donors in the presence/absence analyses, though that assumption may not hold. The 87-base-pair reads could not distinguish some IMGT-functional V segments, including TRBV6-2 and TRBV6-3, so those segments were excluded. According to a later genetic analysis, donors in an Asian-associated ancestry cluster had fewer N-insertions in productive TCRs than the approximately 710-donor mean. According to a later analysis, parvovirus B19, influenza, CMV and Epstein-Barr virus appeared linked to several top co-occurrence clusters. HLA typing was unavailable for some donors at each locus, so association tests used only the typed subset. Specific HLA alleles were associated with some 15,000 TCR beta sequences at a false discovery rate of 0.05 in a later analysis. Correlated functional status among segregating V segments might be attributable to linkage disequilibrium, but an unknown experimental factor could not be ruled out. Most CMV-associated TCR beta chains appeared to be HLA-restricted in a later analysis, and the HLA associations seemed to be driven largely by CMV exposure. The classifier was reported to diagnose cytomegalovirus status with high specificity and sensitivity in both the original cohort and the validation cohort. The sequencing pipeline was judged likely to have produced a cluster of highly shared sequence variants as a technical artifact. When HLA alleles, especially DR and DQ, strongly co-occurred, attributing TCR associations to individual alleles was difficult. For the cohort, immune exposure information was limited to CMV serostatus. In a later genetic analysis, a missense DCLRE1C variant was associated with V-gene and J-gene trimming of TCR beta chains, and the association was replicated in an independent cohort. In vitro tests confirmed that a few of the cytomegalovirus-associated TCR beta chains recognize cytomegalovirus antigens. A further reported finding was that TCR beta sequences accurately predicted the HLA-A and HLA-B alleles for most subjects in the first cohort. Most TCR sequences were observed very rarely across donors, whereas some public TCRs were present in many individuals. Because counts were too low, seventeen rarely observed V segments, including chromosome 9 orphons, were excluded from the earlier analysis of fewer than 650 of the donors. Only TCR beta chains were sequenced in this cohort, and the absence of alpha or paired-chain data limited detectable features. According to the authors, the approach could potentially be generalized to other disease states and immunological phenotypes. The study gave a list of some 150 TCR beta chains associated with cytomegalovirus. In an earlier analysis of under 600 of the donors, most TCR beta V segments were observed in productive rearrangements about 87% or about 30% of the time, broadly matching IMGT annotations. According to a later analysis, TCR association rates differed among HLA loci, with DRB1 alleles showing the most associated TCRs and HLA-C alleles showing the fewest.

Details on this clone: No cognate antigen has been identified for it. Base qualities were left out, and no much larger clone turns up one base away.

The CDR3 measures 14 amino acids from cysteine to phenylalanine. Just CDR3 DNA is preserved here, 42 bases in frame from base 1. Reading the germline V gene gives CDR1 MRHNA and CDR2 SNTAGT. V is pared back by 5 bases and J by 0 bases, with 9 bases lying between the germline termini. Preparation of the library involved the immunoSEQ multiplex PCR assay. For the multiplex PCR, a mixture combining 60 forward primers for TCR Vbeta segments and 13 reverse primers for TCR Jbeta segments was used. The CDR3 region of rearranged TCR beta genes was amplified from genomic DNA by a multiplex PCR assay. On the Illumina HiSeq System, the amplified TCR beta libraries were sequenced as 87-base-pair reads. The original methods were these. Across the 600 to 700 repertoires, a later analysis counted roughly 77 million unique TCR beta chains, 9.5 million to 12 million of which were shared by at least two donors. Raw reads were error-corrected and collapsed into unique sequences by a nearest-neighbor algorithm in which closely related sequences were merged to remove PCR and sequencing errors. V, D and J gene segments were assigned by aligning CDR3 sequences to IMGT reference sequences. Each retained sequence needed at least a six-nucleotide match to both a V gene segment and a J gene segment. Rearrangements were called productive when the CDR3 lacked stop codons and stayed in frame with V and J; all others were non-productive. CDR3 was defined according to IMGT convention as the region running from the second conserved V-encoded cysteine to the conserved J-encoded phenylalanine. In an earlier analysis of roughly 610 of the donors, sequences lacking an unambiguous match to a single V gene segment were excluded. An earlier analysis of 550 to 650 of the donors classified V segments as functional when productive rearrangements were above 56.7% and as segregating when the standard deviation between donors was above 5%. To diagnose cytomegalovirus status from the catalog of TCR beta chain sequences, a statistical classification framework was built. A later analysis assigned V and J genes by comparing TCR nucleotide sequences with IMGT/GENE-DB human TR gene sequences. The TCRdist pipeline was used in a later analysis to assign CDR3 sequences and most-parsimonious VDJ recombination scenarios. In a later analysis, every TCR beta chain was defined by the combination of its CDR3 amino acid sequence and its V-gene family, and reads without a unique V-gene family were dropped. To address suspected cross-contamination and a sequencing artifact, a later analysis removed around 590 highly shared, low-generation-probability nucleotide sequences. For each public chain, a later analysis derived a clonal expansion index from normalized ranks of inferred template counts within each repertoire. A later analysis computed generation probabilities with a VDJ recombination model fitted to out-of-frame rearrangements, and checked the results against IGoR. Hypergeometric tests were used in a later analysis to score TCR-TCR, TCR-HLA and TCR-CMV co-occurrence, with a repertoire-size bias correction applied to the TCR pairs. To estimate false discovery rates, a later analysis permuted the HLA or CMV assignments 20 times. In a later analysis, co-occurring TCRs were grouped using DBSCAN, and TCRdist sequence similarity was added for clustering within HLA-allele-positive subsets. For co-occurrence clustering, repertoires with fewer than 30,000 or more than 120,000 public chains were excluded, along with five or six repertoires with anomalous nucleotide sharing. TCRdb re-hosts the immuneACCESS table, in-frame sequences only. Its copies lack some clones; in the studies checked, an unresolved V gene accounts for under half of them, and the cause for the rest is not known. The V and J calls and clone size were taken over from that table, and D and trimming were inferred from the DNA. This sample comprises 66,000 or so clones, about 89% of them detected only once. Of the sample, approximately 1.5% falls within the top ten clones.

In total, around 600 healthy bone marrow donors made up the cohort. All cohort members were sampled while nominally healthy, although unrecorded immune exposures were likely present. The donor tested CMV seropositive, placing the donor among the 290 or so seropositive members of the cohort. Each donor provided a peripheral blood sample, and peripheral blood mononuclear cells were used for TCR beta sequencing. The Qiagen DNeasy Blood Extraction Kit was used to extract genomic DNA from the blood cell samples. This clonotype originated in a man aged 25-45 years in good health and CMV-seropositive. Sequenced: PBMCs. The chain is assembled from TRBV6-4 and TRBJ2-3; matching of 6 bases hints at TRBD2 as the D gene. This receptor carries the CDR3 CASSPGTSTDTQYF. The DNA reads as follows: TGTGCCAGCAGTCCCGGGACTAGCACAGATACGCAGTATTTT.